These 23 T cell receptor beta chains originate from one sample sequenced in a study of shared clonotypes between healthy human individuals. The naive CD8 population came from CD45RO-negative cells selected for CCR7, without terminally differentiated effector memory CD45RA+ cells. TCRdb's table, derived via immunoSEQ multiplex PCR, lists solely in-frame clones and lacks some. The data show about 2 million clones, about 95% seen once. Sequenced material: naive CD8+ T cells sorted from blood. The source of these receptors is a man between 18 and 35 years old in good health.

To note about this clone: One end of the junction is discordant with germline, which a read error may explain. The rearrangement uses TRBV27 and TRBJ2-7, with 16 bases matching TRBD2. The V gene's germline CDR1 is MNHEY and CDR2 SMNVEV (reference sequence). CDR3 length: 16 amino acids. In nucleotides, the CDR3 is TGTGCCAGCAGTCTATCAGGGACTAGCGGGGGGGCAGAGGTGTACTTC. This gives the protein CASSLSGTSGGAEVYF.

About this clone: Only one base separates this from a far larger clonotype, so it likely reflects a read error. The same CDR3 can be traced to other DNA sequences in this sample. The V call is TRBV5-6, the J call TRBJ2-3, with unresolved D. V was pared by 2 bases and J by 3 bases, with 4 bases between. The CDR3 sequence is 12 residues long. Germline V lookup: CDR1 SGHDT, CDR2 YYEEEE. CDR3 nucleotide sequence: TGTGCCAGCAGCTTACAGACAGATACGCAGTATTTT. Residues: CASSLQTDTQYF.

Comments on this clone: Additional DNA sequences in this sample encode the identical CDR3. The rearrangement uses TRBV6-5 and TRBJ1-4, with unresolved D. CDR3 size: 16 residues. The V gene's germline CDR1 is MNHEY and CDR2 SVGAGI. V was shortened by 0 bases and J by 0 bases, with 8 bases between the two germline ends. This chain's CDR3 is CASSYSRGTTNEKLFF. CDR3 DNA sequence: TGTGCCAGCAGTTACTCCCGAGGCACAACTAATGAAAAACTGTTTTTT.

The V call is TRBV7-9, the J call TRBJ2-3; D may be TRBD2 (5 bases). Germline assignment: CDR1 SEHNR and CDR2 FQNEAQ (reference sequence). The CDR3 runs to 11 residues. V was cut by 9 bases and J by 5 bases, with 9 bases left in between. Here the CDR3 DNA reads TGTGCCAGTAGAGGGAAAGATACGCAGTATTTT. Translation gives CASRGKDTQYF.

This rearrangement joins TRBV27 to TRBJ1-1; a possible D gene is TRBD1 (5 bases). V was shortened by 5 bases and J by 4 bases, with 17 bases between the two germline ends. The CDR3 has 15 residues. CDR1 and CDR2 from the germline V gene are MNHEY and SMNVEV (reference sequence). The chain's CDR3 is CASSPTPGAGTEAFF. For the CDR3, the DNA is TGTGCCAGCAGTCCCACCCCTGGGGCGGGCACTGAAGCTTTCTTT.

This chain joins TRBV4-1 and TRBJ1-1; no definite D call. The germline V gene has CDR1 MGHRA and CDR2 YSYEKL. Between the trimmed V and J ends, which lost 1 base and 0 bases, there was a span of 21 bases. The CDR3 loop spans 19 amino acids. As DNA, the CDR3 is TGCGCCAGCAGCCAAGCGGGTTTCCTCAAGTCAGTGTTGAACACTGAAGCTTTCTTT. This encodes CASSQAGFLKSVLNTEAFF.

J is TRBJ2-3 and V is TRBV4-3; no definite D call. Germline values: CDR1 LGHNA, CDR2 YSLEER. The length of the CDR3 is 13 residues. Trimming removed 5 bases from V and 4 bases from J, with 10 bases in between. CDR3 sequence reads: CASSSWIPDTQYF. The CDR3 DNA reads TGCGCCAGCAGCTCCTGGATTCCAGATACGCAGTATTTT.

This sequence joins TRBV9 and TRBJ2-7; the D gene is possibly TRBD2 (5 bases). The germline gives CDR1 SGDLS, CDR2 YYNGEE. V was pared by 3 bases and J by 0 bases, with 16 bases between. The CDR3 has 16 amino acids. The CDR3 DNA sequence: TGTGCCAGCAGCGACCTCTTCGAGCGGTACTCCTACGAGCAGTACTTC. Amino acids: CASSDLFERYSYEQYF.

In DNA, the CDR3 is TGTGCCAGCAGTGAAAGTTCACAGAACCCCCTCTACGAGCAGTACTTC. As protein: CASSESSQNPLYEQYF. The chain employs TRBV6-1 and TRBJ2-7; no definite D call. V was pared by 2 bases and J by 3 bases, with 17 bases between. The CDR3 contains 16 residues. The V gene's germline CDR1 is MNHNS and CDR2 SASEGT.

Worth noting for this clone: The same CDR3 can be traced to other DNA sequences in this sample. This chain joins TRBV5-1 and TRBJ1-1; possibly TRBD1 for D (6 bases). Per germline, CDR1 SGHRS and CDR2 YFSETQ. This CDR3 has 11 residues. The V and J ends lost 2 bases and 8 bases respectively, with 7 bases between them. CDR3 in amino acids: CASSLGGEAFF. The CDR3 bases are TGCGCCAGCAGCTTAGGGGGAGAAGCTTTCTTT.

V usage is TRBV7-9 and J usage is TRBJ2-7, with TRBD2 identical over 7 bases. This CDR3 contains 15 residues. Germline V gene lookup returns CDR1 SEHNR and CDR2 FQNEAQ (reference sequence). The junction had 4 bases not matched to a gene; V was cut back by 0 bases and J by 2 bases. The CDR3 DNA reads TGTGCCAGCAGCTTAGCGGCTAGCGGACCCTACGAGCAGTACTTC. It is translated as CASSLAASGPYEQYF.

Comment on this clone: This sample includes further DNA sequences coding for the same CDR3. The chain has TRBV6-5 and TRBJ2-2; D not resolved. The CDR3 loop spans 13 amino acids. The germline V gene has CDR1 MNHEY and CDR2 SVGAGI. V shed 0 bases and J shed 6 bases, with 5 bases lying between them. CDR3 sequence reads: CASSYSVAGELFF. The CDR3 nucleotides read TGTGCCAGCAGTTACTCGGTGGCCGGGGAGCTGTTTTTT.

The gene calls are TRBV4-3 and TRBJ2-2, with D possibly matching TRBD2 (5 bases). There are 13 residues in the CDR3. The V gene's germline CDR1 is LGHNA and CDR2 YSLEER. V was cut by 1 base and J by 5 bases, with 5 bases left in between. The CDR3 here is CASSQGTTGELFF. The CDR3, as DNA: TGCGCCAGCAGCCAAGGGACTACCGGGGAGCTGTTTTTT.

A note on this clone: Other DNA variants within this sample encode the same CDR3. The chain is built from TRBV6-5 and TRBJ1-3, with TRBD1 identical over 8 bases. Germline values: CDR1 MNHEY, CDR2 SVGAGI. This CDR3 spans 15 amino acids. V trimming: 5 bases; J trimming: 0 bases; junction bases outside the gene matches: 3. The CDR3 coding sequence is TGTGCCAGCAGTCCCGGGACAGGCTCTGGAAACACCATATATTTT. This codes for CASSPGTGSGNTIYF.

The chain joins TRBV10-3 to TRBJ2-7, with 9 bases that match TRBD1. The CDR3 loop spans 15 amino acids. V dropped 6 bases and J dropped 4; count of bases not matched to a gene: 10. From germline, CDR1 is ENHRY and CDR2 SYGVKD. The CDR3 sequence: CAIREPRTGAYEQYF. CDR3 DNA: TGTGCCATCAGAGAACCCCGGACAGGGGCGTACGAGCAGTACTTC.

On this clone itself: Other nucleotide sequences from this sample produce the same CDR3. The chain combines TRBV27 with TRBJ2-2, with D perhaps TRBD1 (6 bases). V lost 0 bases and J lost 5, with 10 bases in between. CDR1 MNHEY and CDR2 SMNVEV come from the germline V gene (reference sequence). CDR3 size: 15 residues. The CDR3 region is CASSLSRGYTGELFF. CDR3 sequence (DNA): TGTGCCAGCAGTTTATCGAGGGGGTATACCGGGGAGCTGTTTTTT.

This clone was observed a single time. J is TRBJ2-3 and V is TRBV4-3, with 10 bases fitting TRBD2. After removal of 0 bases from V and 4 bases from J, the junction contained 4 bases not matched to a gene. Germline V gene sequence: CDR1 LGHNA, CDR2 YSLEER. This CDR3 spans 16 amino acids. The CDR3 region has the DNA TGCGCCAGCAGCCAAGATTGGCTAGCGGGAGCAGATACGCAGTATTTT. Its translation: CASSQDWLAGADTQYF.

This clone was observed a single time. This chain connects TRBV2 to TRBJ2-7; perhaps TRBD1 as D (6 bases). This CDR3 has 16 amino acids. V dropped 3 bases and J dropped 5 bases, with 20 bases sitting between them. Germline V lookup: CDR1 SNHLY, CDR2 FYNNEI. The CDR3 loop reads CASSDPRGRGAHEQYF. The CDR3 DNA sequence: TGTGCCAGCAGTGACCCTCGGGGCAGGGGTGCGCACGAGCAGTACTTC.

V and J are TRBV28 and TRBJ1-1; no firm D call. The V end was cut by 2 bases, the J end by 1 base, with 8 bases between. This CDR3 is built from 14 residues. CDR1 and CDR2 (germline): MDHEN, SYDVKM. The CDR3 spells CASSLLAGNTEAFF. The DNA of the CDR3 is TGTGCCAGCAGTTTACTCGCAGGGAACACTGAAGCTTTCTTT.

V usage is TRBV30 and J usage is TRBJ2-7; perhaps TRBD1 as D (6 bases). CDR1 and CDR2 (germline): GTSNPN, SVGIG (reference sequence). Trimming took 7 bases from V and 4 from J, leaving 17 bases between them. The CDR3 has 13 residues. The CDR3 DNA reads TGTGCCTCCGCTCAGGGGATCGGGTACGAGCAGTACTTC. Translated: CASAQGIGYEQYF.

With respect to this clone: The sample holds other DNA sequences that translate to the same CDR3. The V and J genes are TRBV30 and TRBJ2-3; 10 bases agree with TRBD1. The V gene end was trimmed by 0 bases and the J gene end by 6 bases; junction bases not matched to a gene: 0. CDR1 and CDR2 from the germline V gene are GTSNPN and SVGIG (reference sequence). This CDR3 comprises 13 residues. The DNA of the CDR3 is TGTGCCTGGAGTGTGACAGGGGGCGATACGCAGTATTTT. It encodes CAWSVTGGDTQYF.

The CDR3 here is CASSYGKLRSYEQYF. CDR3 coding DNA: TGTGCCAGCAGTTACGGAAAACTTCGCTCCTACGAGCAGTACTTC. The chain combines TRBV6-6 with TRBJ2-7; D is uncertain. The CDR3 covers 15 residues. V was clipped by 2 bases and J by 0 bases, with 11 bases between them. Germline CDR1 is MNHNY and CDR2 is SVGAGI (reference sequence).

The chain is built from TRBV4-1 and TRBJ2-7, with D possibly matching TRBD2 (6 bases). Germline V gene data show CDR1 as MGHRA and CDR2 as YSYEKL. Trimming took 4 bases from V and 3 from J, leaving 13 bases between them. This CDR3 has 14 residues. The CDR3 DNA is TGCGCCAGCAGCCCCACCGCGGAGGGCTACGAGCAGTACTTC. It encodes CASSPTAEGYEQYF.